This T cell receptor beta chain was retrieved from a study of cytomegalovirus exposure and HLA in healthy donors. A multiplex PCR was run with 60 Vbeta primers and 13 Jbeta primers. TCRdb's table, derived via immunoSEQ multiplex PCR, lists solely in-frame clones and lacks some. The data hold over 250,000 clones, with about 66% observed a single time. Comment on this clone: As yet, its antigen is unknown.

Notes on the study in general: Among the CMV-associated chains, three were confirmed in vitro as specific for CMV antigens. An analysis that was carried out later associated 16,951 TCR beta sequences with HLA alleles at 0.05 false discovery rate. More clonal expansion characterized HLA-associated TCR beta chains than equally common others in a later analysis.

Sequences were obtained from PBMCs. The TCR was taken from a female donor in good health and CMV-seronegative.

The CDR3 sequence is CASSDFRMYQETQYF. The CDR3 DNA reads as TGTGCCAGCAGTGACTTCAGGATGTACCAAGAGACCCAGTACTTC. This chain links TRBV25-1 with TRBJ2-5; D uncertain. This CDR3 contains 15 residues. CDR1 MGHDK and CDR2 SYGVNS come from the germline V gene. V gave up 3 bases and J gave up 0 bases, with 11 bases separating them.